This T cell receptor (beta chain) was sequenced during a study of control samples from healthy donors and cancer patients. Profiled with immunoSEQ multiplex PCR; TCRdb holds only in-frame clones, not every one. The sample has about 120,000 clones, roughly 90% seen once. The length of the CDR3 is 15 residues. CDR1 LGHDT and CDR2 YNNKEL come from the germline V gene (reference sequence). V shed 0 bases and J shed 2 bases, with 10 bases lying between them. The sequenced sample was blood. The chain combines TRBV3-1 (or the pseudogene TRBV3-2) with TRBJ2-5; D remains unclear. The TCR originated in a man between 50 and 59 years old in good health. The CDR3 is CASSQELSRQETQYF. In DNA form, the CDR3 reads TGTGCCAGCAGCCAAGAATTGTCCAGACAAGAGACCCAGTACTTC.